This paragraph reports one T cell receptor (beta chain). Antigen unknown. Construction of TCR beta libraries was performed using quantitative 5'-RACE with molecular barcodes. TCRdb reprocessed the 5' RACE reads via MiXCR and lists one record per CDR3 protein. Of some 800,000 distinct CDR3 sequences detected, approximately 12% appear once; the ten largest clones hold around 0.51%. This CDR3 comprises 16 residues. Per germline, CDR1 SGHRS and CDR2 YFSETQ. Losses at the gene ends were 0 bases for V and 9 bases for J; bases not matched to a gene: 9. The data originate from a study of CD8 T cells in ankylosing spondylitis. Overall study findings and caveats: Characteristic, it appeared, of ankylosing spondylitis blood was a TCR beta motif of about eight highly homologous variants. Significant enrichment of disease-linked clones was reported in matched ankylosing spondylitis synovial fluid. Disease-associated clonotypes exhibited CD8+ identity and were relatively infrequent in peripheral blood.

The clonotype comes from a male donor with ankylosing spondylitis. The V gene is TRBV5-1, the J gene TRBJ1-6; 7 positions match TRBD1. The sequenced material came from blood, either unsorted or a sorted T cell fraction (not recorded which). The CDR3 coding sequence is TGCGCCAGCAGCTTGGGACAGGGCTCTTCGAGTTCACCCCTCCACTTT. Translated: CASSLGQGSSSSPLHF.